This T cell receptor (beta chain) stems from a study of blood T cell repertoires in COVID-19. Overall study context: Some COVID-19 samples were acute and others convalescent; all came from the United States, Italy and Spain. T cells, B-cell-depleted T cells, or PBMCs provided the cDNA or gDNA that served as material.

Seattle cases were enrolled at active infection and followed longitudinally. The CDR3 spans 17 residues. The germline V gene has CDR1 WSHSY and CDR2 SAAADI. J lost 0 bases, V lost 6 bases, and 7 bases had no gene match. Study processing details: Nucleated cell counts were estimated from reference gene primer amplification. Method: immunoSEQ multiplex PCR; TCRdb's copy keeps in-frame clones and lacks some. For V, J and clone size, that table is used; D and trimming come from the DNA. This table has about 170,000 clones, approximately 91% appearing once. The sequence came from a man aged 18-30 years with COVID-19, enrolled during active disease. The chain couples TRBV10-2 to TRBJ2-5; 13 nucleotides match TRBD2. The sample taken for sequencing was peripheral blood. CDR3 sequence: CASRGGLAGPYQETQYF. CDR3 sequence (DNA): TGCGCCAGCAGGGGGGGACTAGCGGGACCGTACCAAGAGACCCAGTACTTC.